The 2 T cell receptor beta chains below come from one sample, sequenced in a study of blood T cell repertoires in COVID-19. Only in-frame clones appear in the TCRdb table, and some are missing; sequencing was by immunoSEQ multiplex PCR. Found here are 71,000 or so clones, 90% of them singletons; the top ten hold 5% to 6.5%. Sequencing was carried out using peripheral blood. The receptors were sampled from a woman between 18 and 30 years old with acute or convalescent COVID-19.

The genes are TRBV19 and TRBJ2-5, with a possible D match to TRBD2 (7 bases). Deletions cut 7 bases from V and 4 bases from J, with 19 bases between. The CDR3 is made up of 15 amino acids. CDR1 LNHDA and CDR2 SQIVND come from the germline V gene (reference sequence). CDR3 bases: TGTGCCAGTACCCGGTTTGGGGGGGCCGGAGAGACCCAGTACTTC. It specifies CASTRFGGAGETQYF.

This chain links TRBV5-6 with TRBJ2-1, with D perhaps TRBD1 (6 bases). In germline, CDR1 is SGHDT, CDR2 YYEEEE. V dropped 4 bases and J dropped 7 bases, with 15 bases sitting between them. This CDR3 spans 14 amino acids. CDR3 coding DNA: TGTGCCAGCAGCAATACCCAACAGGGAAATGAGCAGTTCTTC. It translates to CASSNTQQGNEQFF. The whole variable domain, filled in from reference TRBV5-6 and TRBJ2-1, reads DAGVTQSPTHLIKTRGQQVTLRCSPKSGHDTVSWYQQALGQGPQFIFQYYEEEERQRGNFPDRFSGHQFPNYSSELNVNALLLGDSALYLCASSNTQQGNEQFFGPGTRLTVL.